The clone carrying this T cell receptor beta chain showed up many times. The data derive from a study of Graves' ophthalmopathy and Graves' hyperthyroidism. CDR1 is DFQATT and CDR2 is SNEGSKA in the germline V gene (reference sequence). The germline V and J ends were trimmed by 5 bases and 0 bases, with 20 bases remaining between them. CDR3 length: 17 residues. TCR beta CDR3 amplification used RNA transcripts. First-round RT-PCR with HTBI primers preceded a second-round multiplex PCR. TCRdb ran MiXCR on the multiplex PCR reads and lists one entry per CDR3 protein. Of 200,000 to 250,000 distinct CDR3 sequences listed, about a fifth are singletons. Diagnostic conclusions were grounded in clinical symptoms, serum thyroxine, TRAb, thyroid ultrasound and orbital computed tomography.

Sequencing was performed on peripheral blood. This rearrangement joins TRBV20-1 to TRBJ1-3, with D perhaps TRBD1 (6 bases). This sequence was found in a woman between 45 and 65 years old with Graves' ophthalmopathy. The CDR3 DNA is TGCAGTGCTCGACGAACCGGGACAACGCTCTCTGGAAACACCATATATTTT. It is translated as CSARRTGTTLSGNTIYF.